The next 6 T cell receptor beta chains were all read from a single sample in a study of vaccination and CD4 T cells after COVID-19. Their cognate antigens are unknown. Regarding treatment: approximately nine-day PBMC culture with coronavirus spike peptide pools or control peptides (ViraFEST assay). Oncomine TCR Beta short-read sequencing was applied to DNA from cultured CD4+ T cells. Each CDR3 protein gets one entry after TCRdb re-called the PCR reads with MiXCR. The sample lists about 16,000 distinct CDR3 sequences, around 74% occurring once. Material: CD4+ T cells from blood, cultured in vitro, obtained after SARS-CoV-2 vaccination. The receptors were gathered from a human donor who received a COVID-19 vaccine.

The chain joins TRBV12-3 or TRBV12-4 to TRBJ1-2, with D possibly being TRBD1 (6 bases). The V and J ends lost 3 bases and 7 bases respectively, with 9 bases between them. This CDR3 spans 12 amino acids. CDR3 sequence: CASSFGGSGYTF. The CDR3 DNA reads TGTGCCAGCAGTTTCGGGGGCAGTGGCTACACCTTC.

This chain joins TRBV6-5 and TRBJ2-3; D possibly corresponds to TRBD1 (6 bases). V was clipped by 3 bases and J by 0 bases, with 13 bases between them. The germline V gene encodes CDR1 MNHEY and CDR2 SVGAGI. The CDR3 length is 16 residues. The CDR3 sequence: CASSYWGTTSTDTQYF. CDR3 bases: TGTGCCAGCAGTTATTGGGGGACAACTAGCACAGATACGCAGTATTTT.

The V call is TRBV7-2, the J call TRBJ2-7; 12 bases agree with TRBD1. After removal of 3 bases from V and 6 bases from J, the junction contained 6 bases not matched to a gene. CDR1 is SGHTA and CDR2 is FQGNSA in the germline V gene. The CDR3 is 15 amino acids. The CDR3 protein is CASSFPGQGAGEQYF. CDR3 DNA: TGTGCCAGCAGCTTCCCGGGACAGGGGGCAGGCGAGCAGTACTTC.

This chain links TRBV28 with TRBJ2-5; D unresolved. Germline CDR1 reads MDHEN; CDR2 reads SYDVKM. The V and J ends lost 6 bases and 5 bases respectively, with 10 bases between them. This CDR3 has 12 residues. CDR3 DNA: TGTGCCAGCAGCCCGGCCGGGGAGACCCAGTACTTC. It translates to CASSPAGETQYF. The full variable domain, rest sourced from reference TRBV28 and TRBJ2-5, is DVKVTQSSRYLVKRTGEKVFLECVQDMDHENMFWYRQDPGLGLRLIYFSYDVKMKEKGDIPEGYSVSREKKERFSLILESASTNQTSMYLCASSPAGETQYFGPGTRLLVL.

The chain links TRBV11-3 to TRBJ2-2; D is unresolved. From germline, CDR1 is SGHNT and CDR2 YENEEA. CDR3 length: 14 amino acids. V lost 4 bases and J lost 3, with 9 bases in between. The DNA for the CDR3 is TGTGCCAGCAGCTCCTATACCTACACCGGGGAGCTGTTTTTT. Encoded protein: CASSSYTYTGELFF. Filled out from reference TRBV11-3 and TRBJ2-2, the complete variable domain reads EAGVVQSPRYKIIEKKQPVAFWCNPISGHNTLYWYLQNLGQGPELLIRYENEEAVDDSQLPKDRFSAERLKGVDSTLKIQPAELGDSAVYLCASSSYTYTGELFFGEGSRLTVL.

Here the CDR3 DNA reads TGCAGTGCCCCCCCATCGGCCCAAGAGACCCAGTACTTC. Translated, it gives CSAPPSAQETQYF. V usage is TRBV20-1 and J usage is TRBJ2-5; D is uncertain. Trimming took 6 bases from V and 1 from J, leaving 12 bases between them. The CDR3 covers 13 residues. The germline V gene encodes CDR1 DFQATT and CDR2 SNEGSKA (reference sequence).